This TCR beta chain was identified in a study of blood T cell repertoires in COVID-19. Authors' data handling: Amplification from reference gene primers served as the basis for estimated nucleated cell counts. The assay was immunoSEQ multiplex PCR, and TCRdb's table has in-frame clones only and misses some. The V and J calls and clone size were taken over from that table, and D and trimming were inferred from the DNA. The data hold approximately 12,000 clones, with 80% to 95% observed a single time. CDR1 is MNHEY, CDR2 SMNVEV, per germline (reference sequence). Trimming removed 0 bases at V and 5 bases at J, with 8 bases between. The CDR3 spans 14 residues.

The sample taken for sequencing was peripheral blood. This clonotype was sampled from a woman in her 70s with active COVID-19. The V gene is TRBV27, the J gene TRBJ2-1; no clear D. The CDR3 sequence is CASSLSSYDNEQFF. The CDR3, as DNA: TGTGCCAGCAGTTTATCTAGCTACGACAATGAGCAGTTCTTC.